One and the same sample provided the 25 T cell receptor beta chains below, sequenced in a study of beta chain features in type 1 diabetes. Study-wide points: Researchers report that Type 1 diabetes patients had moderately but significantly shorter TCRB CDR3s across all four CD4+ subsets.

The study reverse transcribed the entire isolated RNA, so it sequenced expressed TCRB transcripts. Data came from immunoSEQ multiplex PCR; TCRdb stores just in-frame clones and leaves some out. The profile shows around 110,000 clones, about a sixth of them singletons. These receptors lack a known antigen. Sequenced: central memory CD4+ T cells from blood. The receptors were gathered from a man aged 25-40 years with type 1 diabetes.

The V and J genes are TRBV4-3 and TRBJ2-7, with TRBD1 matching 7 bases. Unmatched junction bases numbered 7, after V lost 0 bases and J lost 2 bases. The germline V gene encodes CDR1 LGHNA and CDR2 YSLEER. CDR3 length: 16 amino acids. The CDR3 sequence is CASSQDGDREAYEQYF. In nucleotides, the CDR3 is TGCGCCAGCAGCCAAGATGGGGACAGAGAAGCCTACGAGCAGTACTTC.

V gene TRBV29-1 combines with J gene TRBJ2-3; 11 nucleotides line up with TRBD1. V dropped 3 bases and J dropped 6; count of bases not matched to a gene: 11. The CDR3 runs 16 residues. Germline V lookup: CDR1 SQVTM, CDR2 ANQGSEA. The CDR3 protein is CSVESSGTGGTDTQYF. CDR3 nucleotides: TGCAGCGTTGAGTCCTCCGGGACAGGGGGAACGGATACGCAGTATTTT.

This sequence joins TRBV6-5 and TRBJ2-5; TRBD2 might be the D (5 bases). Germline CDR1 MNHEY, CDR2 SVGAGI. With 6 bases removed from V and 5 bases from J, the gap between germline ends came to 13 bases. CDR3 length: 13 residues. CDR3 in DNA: TGTGCCAGCAGCCACGGAGGTTTGGAGACCCAGTACTTC. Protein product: CASSHGGLETQYF.

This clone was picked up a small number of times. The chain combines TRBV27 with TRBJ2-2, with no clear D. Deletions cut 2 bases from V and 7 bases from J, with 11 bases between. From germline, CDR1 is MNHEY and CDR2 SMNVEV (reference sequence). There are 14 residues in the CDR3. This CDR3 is CASSLLPNGGELFF. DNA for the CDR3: TGTGCCAGCAGTTTACTGCCAAATGGCGGGGAGCTGTTTTTT.

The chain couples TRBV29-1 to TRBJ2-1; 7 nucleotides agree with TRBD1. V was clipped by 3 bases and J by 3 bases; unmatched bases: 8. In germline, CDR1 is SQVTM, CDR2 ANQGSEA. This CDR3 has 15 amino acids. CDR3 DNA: TGCAGCGTTGAGGGGTGGGGACAGAGCTACAATGAGCAGTTCTTC. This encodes CSVEGWGQSYNEQFF.

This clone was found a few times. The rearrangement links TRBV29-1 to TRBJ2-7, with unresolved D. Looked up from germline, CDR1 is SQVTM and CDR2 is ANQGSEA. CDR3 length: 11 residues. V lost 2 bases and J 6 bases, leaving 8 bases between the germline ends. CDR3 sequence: CSVESISEQYF. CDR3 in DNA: TGCAGCGTTGAATCGATCAGCGAGCAGTACTTC.

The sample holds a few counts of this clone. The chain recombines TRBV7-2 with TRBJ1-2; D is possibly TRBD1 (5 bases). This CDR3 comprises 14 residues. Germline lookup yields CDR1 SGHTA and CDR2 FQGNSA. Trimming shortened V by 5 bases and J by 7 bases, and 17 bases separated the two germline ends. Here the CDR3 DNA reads TGTGCCAGCAGCATTCCAGGGACGGGCTTTGGCTACACCTTC. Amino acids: CASSIPGTGFGYTF.

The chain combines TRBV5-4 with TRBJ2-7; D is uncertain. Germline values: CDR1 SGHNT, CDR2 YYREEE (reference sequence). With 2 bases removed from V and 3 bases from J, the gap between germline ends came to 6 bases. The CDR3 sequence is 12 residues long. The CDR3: CASSFDGYEQYF. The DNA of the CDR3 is TGTGCCAGCAGCTTTGACGGCTACGAGCAGTACTTC.

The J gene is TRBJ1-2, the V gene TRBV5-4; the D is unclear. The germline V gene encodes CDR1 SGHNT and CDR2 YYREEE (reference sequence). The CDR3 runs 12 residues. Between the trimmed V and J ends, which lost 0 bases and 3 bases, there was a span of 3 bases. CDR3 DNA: TGTGCCAGCAGCTTGGCGGACTATGGCTACACCTTC. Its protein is CASSLADYGYTF.

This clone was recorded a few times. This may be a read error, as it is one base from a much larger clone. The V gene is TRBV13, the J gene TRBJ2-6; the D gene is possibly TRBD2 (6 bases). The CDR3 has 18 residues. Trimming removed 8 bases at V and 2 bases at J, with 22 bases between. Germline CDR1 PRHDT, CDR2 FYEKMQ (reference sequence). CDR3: CASGLPNSGRAGANVLTF. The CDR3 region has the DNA TGTGCCAGCGGACTACCCAATTCGGGCCGCGCTGGGGCCAACGTCCTGACTTTC. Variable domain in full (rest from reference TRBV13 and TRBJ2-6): AAGVIQSPRHLIKEKRETATLKCYPIPRHDTVYWYQQGPGQDPQFLISFYEKMQSDKGSIPDRFSAQQFSDYHSELNMSSLELGDSALYFCASGLPNSGRAGANVLTFGAGSRLTVL.

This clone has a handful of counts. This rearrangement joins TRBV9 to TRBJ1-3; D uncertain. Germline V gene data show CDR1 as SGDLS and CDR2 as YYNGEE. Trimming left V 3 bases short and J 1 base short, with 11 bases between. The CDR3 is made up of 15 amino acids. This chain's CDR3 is CASSAARGSGNTIYF. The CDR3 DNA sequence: TGTGCCAGCAGCGCAGCCAGAGGGTCTGGAAACACCATATATTTT.

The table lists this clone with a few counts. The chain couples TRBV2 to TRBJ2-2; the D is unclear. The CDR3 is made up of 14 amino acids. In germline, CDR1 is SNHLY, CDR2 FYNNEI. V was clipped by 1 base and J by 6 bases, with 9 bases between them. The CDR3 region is CASSEEWVSGELFF. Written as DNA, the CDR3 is TGTGCCAGCAGTGAAGAGTGGGTGTCCGGGGAGCTGTTTTTT.

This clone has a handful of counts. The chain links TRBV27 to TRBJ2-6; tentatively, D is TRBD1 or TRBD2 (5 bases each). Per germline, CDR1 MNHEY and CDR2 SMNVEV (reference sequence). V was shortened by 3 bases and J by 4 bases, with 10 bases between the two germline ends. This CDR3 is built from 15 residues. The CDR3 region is CASSFFGTGANVLTF. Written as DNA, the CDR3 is TGTGCCAGCAGTTTCTTCGGGACCGGGGCCAACGTCCTGACTTTC. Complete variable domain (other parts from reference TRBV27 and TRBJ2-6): EAQVTQNPRYLITVTGKKLTVTCSQNMNHEYMSWYRQDPGLGLRQIYYSMNVEVTDKGDVPEGYKVSRKEKRNFPLILESPSPNQTSLYFCASSFFGTGANVLTFGAGSRLTVL.

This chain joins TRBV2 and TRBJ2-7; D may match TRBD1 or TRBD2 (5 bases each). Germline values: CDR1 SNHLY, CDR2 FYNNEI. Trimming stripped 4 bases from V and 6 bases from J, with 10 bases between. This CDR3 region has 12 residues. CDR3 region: CASSGDSGEQYF. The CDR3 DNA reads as TGTGCCAGCAGTGGCGACAGCGGCGAGCAGTACTTC.

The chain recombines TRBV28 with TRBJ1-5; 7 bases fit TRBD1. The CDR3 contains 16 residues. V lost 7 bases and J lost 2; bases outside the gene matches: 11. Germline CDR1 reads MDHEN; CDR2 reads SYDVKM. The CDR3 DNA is TGTGCCAGCACCTCTTTTGTGGGGACAGGCAATCAGCCCCAGCATTTT. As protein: CASTSFVGTGNQPQHF.

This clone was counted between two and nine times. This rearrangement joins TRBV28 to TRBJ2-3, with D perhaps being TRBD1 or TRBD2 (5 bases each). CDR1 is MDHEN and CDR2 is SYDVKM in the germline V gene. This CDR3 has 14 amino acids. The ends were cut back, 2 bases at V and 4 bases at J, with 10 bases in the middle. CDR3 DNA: TGTGCCAGCAGTTTAGGGACCCACGCAGATACGCAGTATTTT. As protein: CASSLGTHADTQYF.

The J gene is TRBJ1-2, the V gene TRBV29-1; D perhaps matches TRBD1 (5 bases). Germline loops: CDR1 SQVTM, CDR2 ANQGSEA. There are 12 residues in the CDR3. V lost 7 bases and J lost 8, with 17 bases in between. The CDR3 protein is CSALIGGSGYTF. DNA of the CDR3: TGCAGCGCCCTCATCGGGGGATCGGGCTACACCTTC. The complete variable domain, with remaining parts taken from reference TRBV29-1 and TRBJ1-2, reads SAVISQKPSRDICQRGTSLTIQCQVDSQVTMMFWYRQQPGQSLTLIATANQGSEATYESGFVIDKFPISRPNLTFSTLTVSNMSPEDSSIYLCSALIGGSGYTFGSGTRLTVV.

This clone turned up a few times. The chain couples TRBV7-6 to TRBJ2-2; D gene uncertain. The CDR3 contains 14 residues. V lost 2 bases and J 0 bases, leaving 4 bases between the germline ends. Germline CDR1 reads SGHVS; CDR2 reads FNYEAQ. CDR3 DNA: TGTGCCAGCAGCTTACCCGCGAACACCGGGGAGCTGTTTTTT. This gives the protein CASSLPANTGELFF. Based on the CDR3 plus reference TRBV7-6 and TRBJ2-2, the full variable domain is GAGVSQSPRYKVTKRGQDVALRCDPISGHVSLYWYRQALGQGPEFLTYFNYEAQQDKSGLPNDRFSAERPEGSISTLTIQRTEQRDSAMYRCASSLPANTGELFFGEGSRLTVL.

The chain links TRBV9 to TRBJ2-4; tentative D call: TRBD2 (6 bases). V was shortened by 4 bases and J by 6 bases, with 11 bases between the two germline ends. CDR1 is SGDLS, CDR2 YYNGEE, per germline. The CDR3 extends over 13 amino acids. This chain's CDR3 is CASSPGLGNIQYF. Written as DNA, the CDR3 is TGTGCCAGCAGCCCGGGACTCGGAAACATTCAGTACTTC.

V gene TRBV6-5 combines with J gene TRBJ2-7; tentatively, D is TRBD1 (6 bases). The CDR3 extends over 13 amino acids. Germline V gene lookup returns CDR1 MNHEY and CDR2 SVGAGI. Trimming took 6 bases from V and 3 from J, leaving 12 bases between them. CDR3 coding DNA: TGTGCCAGCAGCTACAGGGAAGGCTACGAGCAGTACTTC. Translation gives CASSYREGYEQYF.

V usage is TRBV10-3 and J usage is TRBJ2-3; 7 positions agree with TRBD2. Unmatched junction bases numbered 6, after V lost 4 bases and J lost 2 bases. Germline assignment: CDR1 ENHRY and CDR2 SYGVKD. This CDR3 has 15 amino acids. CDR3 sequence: CAISGGSGATDTQYF. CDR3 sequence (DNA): TGTGCCATCAGTGGGGGCAGCGGGGCCACAGATACGCAGTATTTT.

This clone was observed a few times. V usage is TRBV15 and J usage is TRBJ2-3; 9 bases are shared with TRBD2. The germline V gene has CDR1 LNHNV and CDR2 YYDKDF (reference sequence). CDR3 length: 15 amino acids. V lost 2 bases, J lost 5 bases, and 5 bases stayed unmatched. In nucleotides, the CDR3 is TGTGCCACCAGCAGATGGAGCGGGGGGCAAGATACGCAGTATTTT. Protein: CATSRWSGGQDTQYF.

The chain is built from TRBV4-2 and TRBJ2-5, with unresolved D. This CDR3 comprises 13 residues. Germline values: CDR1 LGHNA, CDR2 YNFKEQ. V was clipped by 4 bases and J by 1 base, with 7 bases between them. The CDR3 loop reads CASSLGSQETQYF. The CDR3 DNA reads TGTGCCAGCAGCCTAGGTAGCCAAGAGACCCAGTACTTC.

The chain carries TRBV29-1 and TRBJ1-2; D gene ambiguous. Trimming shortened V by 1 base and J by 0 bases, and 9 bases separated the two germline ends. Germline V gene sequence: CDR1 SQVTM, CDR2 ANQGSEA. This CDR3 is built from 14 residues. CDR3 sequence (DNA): TGCAGCGTTGAAGTCGGAACCGCTAACTATGGCTACACCTTC. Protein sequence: CSVEVGTANYGYTF. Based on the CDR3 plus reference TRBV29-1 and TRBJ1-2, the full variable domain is SAVISQKPSRDICQRGTSLTIQCQVDSQVTMMFWYRQQPGQSLTLIATANQGSEATYESGFVIDKFPISRPNLTFSTLTVSNMSPEDSSIYLCSVEVGTANYGYTFGSGTRLTVV.

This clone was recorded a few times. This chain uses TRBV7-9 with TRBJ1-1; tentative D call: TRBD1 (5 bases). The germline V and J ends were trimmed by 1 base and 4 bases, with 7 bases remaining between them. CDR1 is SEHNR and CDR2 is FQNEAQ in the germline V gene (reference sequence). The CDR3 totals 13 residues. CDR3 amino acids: CASSLVRGTEAFF. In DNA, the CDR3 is TGTGCCAGCAGCTTAGTAAGGGGCACTGAAGCTTTCTTT. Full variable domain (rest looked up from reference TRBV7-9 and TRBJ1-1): DTGVSQNPRHKITKRGQNVTFRCDPISEHNRLYWYRQTLGQGPEFLTYFQNEAQLEKSRLLSDRFSAERPKGSFSTLEIQRTEQGDSAMYLCASSLVRGTEAFFGQGTRLTVV.